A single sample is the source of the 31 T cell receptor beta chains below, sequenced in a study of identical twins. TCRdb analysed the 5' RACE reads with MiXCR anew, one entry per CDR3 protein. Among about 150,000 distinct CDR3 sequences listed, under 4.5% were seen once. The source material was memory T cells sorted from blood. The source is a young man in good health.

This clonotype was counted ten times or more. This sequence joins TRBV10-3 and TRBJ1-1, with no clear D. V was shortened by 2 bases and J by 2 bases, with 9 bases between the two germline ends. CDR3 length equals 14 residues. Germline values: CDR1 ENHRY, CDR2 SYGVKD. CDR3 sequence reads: CAISETATNTEAFF. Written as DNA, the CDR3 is TGTGCCATCAGTGAGACAGCTACAAACACTGAAGCTTTCTTT.

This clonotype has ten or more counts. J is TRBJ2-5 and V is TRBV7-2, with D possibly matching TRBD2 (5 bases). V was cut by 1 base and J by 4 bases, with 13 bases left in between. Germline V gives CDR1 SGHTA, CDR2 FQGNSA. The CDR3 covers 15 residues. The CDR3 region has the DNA TGTGCCAGCAGCTTAGGTAGCGCAGGAGGAGAGACCCAGTACTTC. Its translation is CASSLGSAGGETQYF.

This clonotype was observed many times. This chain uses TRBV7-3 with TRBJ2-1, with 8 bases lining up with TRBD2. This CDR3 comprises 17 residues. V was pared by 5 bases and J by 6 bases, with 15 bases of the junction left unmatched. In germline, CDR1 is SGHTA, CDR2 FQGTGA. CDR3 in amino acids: CASSPTVAGKKGNEQFF. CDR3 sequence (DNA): TGTGCCAGCAGCCCGACCGTAGCGGGAAAGAAGGGCAATGAGCAGTTCTTC.

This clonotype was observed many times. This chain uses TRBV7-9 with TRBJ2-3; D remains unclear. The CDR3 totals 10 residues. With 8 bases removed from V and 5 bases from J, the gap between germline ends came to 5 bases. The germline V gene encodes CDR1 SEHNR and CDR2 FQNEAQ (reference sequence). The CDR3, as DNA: TGTGCCAGCGGGGAAGATACGCAGTATTTT. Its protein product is CASGEDTQYF.

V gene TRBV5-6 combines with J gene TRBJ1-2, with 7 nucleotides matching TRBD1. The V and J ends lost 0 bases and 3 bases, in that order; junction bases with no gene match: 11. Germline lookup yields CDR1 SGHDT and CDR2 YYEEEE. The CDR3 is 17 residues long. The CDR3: CASSLDSRTGPDYGYTF. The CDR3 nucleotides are TGTGCCAGCAGCTTGGATTCGAGGACAGGTCCTGACTATGGCTACACCTTC.

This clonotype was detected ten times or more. CDR3 amino acids: CSARERSYNEQFF. The CDR3 coding sequence is TGCAGTGCTAGAGAGAGATCCTACAATGAGCAGTTCTTC. V and J are TRBV20-1 and TRBJ2-1; D gene ambiguous. The CDR3 has 13 residues. Trimming shortened V by 0 bases and J by 1 base, and 4 bases separated the two germline ends. Germline V gene sequence: CDR1 DFQATT, CDR2 SNEGSKA (reference sequence).

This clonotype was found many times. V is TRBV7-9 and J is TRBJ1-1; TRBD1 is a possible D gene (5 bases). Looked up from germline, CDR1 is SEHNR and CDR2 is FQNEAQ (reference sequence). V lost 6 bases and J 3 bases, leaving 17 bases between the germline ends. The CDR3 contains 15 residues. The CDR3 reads CASRHGGGVYTEAFF. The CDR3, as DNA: TGTGCCAGCAGACACGGGGGGGGTGTTTACACTGAAGCTTTCTTT.

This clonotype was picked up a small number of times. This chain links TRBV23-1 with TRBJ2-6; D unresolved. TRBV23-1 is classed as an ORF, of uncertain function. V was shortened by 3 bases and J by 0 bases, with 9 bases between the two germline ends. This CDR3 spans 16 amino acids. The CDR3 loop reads CASSHQKYSGANVLTF. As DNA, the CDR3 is TGCGCCAGCAGTCACCAGAAATACTCTGGGGCCAACGTCCTGACTTTC.

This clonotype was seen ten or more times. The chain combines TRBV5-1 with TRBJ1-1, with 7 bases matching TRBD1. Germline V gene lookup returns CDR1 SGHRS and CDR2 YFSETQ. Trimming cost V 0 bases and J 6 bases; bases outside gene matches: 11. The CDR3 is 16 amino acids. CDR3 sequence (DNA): TGCGCCAGCAGCTTGGCTTATGACAGGGAAGGAGCTGAAGCTTTCTTT. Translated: CASSLAYDREGAEAFF.

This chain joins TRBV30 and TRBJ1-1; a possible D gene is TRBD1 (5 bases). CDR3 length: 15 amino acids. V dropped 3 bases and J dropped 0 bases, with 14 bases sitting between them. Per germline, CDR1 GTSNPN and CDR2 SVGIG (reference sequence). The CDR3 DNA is TGTGCCTGGAGGGTGCCCGGGACTGTGAACACTGAAGCTTTCTTT. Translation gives CAWRVPGTVNTEAFF.

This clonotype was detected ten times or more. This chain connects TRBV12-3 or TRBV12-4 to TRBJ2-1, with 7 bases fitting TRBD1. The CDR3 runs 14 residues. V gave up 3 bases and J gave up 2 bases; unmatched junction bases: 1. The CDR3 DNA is TGTGCCAGCAGTTTGGGGACAGCCTACAATGAGCAGTTCTTC. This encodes CASSLGTAYNEQFF.

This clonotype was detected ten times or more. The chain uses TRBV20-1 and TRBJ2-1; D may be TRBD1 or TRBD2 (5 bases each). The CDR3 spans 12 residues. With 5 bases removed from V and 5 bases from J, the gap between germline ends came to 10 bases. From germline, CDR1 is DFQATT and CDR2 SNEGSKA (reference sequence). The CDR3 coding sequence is TGCAGTGCTCGTTCGGGGCACAATGAGCAGTTCTTC. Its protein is CSARSGHNEQFF.

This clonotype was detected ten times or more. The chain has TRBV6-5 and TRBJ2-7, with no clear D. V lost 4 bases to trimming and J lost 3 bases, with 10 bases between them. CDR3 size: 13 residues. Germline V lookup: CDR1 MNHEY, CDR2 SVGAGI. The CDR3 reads CASSSAASYEQYF. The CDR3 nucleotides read TGTGCCAGCAGTTCCGCCGCCAGCTACGAGCAGTACTTC.

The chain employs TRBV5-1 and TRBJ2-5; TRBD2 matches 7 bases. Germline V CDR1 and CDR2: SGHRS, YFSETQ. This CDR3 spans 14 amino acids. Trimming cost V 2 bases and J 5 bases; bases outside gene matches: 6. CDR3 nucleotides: TGCGCCAGCAGCTTACTCGGGACTACGGAGACCCAGTACTTC. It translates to CASSLLGTTETQYF.

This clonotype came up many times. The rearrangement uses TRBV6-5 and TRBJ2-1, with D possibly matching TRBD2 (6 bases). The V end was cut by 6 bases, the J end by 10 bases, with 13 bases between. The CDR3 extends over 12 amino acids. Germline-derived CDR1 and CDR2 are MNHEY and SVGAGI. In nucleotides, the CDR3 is TGTGCCAGCAGAGGACTACAATGGGAGCAGTTCTTC. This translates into CASRGLQWEQFF.

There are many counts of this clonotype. CDR3 in DNA: TGTGCCAGCAGTGCAGCGAACACCGGGGAGCTGTTTTTT. It codes for CASSAANTGELFF. The chain combines TRBV6-4 with TRBJ2-2; D is undetermined. CDR1 and CDR2 from the germline V gene are MRHNA and SNTAGT. Trimming stripped 4 bases from V and 0 bases from J, with 3 bases between. The CDR3 sequence is 13 residues long.

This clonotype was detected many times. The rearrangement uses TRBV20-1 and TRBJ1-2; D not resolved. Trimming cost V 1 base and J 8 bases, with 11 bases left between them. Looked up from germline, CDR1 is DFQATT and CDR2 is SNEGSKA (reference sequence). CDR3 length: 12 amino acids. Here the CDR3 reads CSARVSITGYTF. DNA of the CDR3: TGCAGTGCTAGAGTCAGTATTACAGGCTACACCTTC.

The CDR3 sequence: CASSDTDMNYNEQFF. In DNA form, the CDR3 reads TGTGCCAGCAGTGACACAGACATGAACTACAATGAGCAGTTCTTC. The chain joins TRBV6-4 to TRBJ2-1; D is uncertain. This CDR3 spans 15 amino acids. V lost 2 bases and J 3 bases, leaving 11 bases between the germline ends. Germline values: CDR1 MRHNA, CDR2 SNTAGT.

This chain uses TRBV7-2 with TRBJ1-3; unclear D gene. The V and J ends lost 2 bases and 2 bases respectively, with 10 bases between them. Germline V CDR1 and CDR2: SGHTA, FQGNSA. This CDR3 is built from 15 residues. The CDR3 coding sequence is TGTGCCAGCAGCTTAACGTGGAGCACTGGAAACACCATATATTTT. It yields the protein CASSLTWSTGNTIYF.

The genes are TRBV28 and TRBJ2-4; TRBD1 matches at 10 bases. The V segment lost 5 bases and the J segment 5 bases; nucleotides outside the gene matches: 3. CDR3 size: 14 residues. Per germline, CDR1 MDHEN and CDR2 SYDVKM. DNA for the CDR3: TGTGCCAGCAGTAGGGGGACAGGGGAAAACATTCAGTACTTC. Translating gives CASSRGTGENIQYF.

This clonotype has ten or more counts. The CDR3 bases are TGTGCCAGCAGCCCGGGACAGGGATTAGGTTCCTACGAGCAGTACGTC. The encoded protein is CASSPGQGLGSYEQYV. The V and J genes are TRBV12-3 or TRBV12-4 and TRBJ2-7; 9 bases align to TRBD1. The CDR3 has 16 amino acids. V was clipped by 6 bases and J by 1 base; unmatched bases: 10.

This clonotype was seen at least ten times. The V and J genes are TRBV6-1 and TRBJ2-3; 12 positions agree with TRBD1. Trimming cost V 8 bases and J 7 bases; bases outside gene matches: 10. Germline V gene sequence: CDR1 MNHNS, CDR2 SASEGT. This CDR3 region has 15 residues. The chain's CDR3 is CASAKLGQGAHTQYF. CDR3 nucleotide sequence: TGTGCCAGCGCAAAGTTGGGACAGGGGGCCCATACGCAGTATTTT.

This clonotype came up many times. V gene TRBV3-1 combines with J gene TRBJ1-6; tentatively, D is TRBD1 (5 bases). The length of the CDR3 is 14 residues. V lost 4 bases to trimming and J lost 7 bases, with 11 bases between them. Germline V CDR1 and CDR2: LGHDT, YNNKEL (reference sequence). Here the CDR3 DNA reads TGTGCCAGCAGCCCCGGGACGGACAATTCACCCCTCCACTTT. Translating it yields CASSPGTDNSPLHF.

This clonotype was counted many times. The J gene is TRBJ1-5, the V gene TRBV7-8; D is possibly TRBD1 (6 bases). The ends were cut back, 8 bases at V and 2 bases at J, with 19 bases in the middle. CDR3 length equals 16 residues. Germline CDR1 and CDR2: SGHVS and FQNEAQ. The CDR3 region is CASAPGGGGRNQPQHF. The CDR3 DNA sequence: TGTGCCAGCGCCCCGGGAGGGGGGGGGCGCAATCAGCCCCAGCATTTT.

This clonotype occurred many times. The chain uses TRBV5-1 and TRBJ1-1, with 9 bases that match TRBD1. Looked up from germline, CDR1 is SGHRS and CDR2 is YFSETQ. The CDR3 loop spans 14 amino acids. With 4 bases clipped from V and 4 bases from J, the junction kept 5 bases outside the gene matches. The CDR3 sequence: CASSPDRGGTEAFF. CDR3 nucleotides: TGCGCCAGCAGCCCGGACAGGGGCGGCACTGAAGCTTTCTTT.

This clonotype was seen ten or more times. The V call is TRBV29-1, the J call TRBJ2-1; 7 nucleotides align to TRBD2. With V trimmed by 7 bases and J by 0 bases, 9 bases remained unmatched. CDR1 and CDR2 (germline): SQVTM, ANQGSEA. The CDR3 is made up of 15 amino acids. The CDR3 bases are TGCAGCGGTGGTGTGGGAGGGCCCTCCTACAATGAGCAGTTCTTC. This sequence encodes CSGGVGGPSYNEQFF.

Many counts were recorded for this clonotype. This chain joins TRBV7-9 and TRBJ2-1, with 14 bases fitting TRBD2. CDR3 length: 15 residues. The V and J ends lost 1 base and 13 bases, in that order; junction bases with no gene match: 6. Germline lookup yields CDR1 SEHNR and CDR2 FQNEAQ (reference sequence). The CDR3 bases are TGTGCCAGCAGCTTAGAGACTAGCGGGAGGGCCATTCAGTTCTTC. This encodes CASSLETSGRAIQFF.

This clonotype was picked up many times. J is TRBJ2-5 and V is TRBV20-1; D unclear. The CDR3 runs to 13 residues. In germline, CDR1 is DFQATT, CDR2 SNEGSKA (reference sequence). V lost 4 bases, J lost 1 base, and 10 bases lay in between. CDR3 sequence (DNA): TGCAGTGCTATGATGGTTCCCCAAGAGACCCAGTACTTC. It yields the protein CSAMMVPQETQYF.

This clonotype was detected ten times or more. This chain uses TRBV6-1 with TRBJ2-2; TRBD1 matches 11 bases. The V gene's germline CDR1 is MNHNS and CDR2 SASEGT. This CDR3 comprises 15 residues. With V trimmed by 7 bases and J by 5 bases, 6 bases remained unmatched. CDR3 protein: CASTRGTGGTGELFF. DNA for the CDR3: TGTGCCAGCACCAGAGGGACAGGGGGGACCGGGGAGCTGTTTTTT.

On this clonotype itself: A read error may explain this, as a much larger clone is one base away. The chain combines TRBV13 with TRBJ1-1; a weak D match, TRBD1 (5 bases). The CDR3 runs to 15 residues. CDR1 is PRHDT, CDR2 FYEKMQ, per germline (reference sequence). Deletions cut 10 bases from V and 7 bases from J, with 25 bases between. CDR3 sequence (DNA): TGTGCCAACATCCGTCGGGCAGCCCCCGGGGGTGAAGCTTTCTTT. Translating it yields CANIRRAAPGGEAFF. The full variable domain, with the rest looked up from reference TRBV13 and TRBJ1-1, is AAGVIQSPRHLIKEKRETATLKCYPIPRHDTVYWYQQGPGQDPQFLISFYEKMQSDKGSIPDRFSAQQFSDYHSELNMSSLELGDSALYFCANIRRAAPGGEAFFGQGTRLTVV.

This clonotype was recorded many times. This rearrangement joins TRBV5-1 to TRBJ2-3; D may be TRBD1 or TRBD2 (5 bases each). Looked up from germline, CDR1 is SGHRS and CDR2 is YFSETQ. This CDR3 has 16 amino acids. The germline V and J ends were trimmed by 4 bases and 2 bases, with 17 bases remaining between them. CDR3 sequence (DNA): TGCGCCAGCAGCAGAACCCTTGGGGGTCTCACAGATACGCAGTATTTT. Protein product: CASSRTLGGLTDTQYF.